A single sample gave rise to the 6 T cell receptor beta chains below, sequenced in a study of blood T cell repertoires in COVID-19. Here immunoSEQ multiplex PCR was the method, and the copy in TCRdb shows in-frame clones only, minus some. The table lists 200,000 to 300,000 clones, about 90% of them singletons. The sequenced material came from peripheral blood. Every receptor here comes from a young man with active or convalescent COVID-19.

V and J are TRBV19 and TRBJ1-4; D gene unclear. V was pared by 1 base and J by 5 bases, with 5 bases between. The germline gives CDR1 LNHDA, CDR2 SQIVND (reference sequence). This CDR3 is 13 amino acids long. The CDR3 sequence is CASSIGENEKLFF. The CDR3 nucleotides read TGTGCCAGTAGTATAGGAGAGAATGAAAAACTGTTTTTT.

This chain connects TRBV19 to TRBJ2-7; 9 bases are shared with TRBD1. This CDR3 spans 14 amino acids. Germline V CDR1 and CDR2: LNHDA, SQIVND (reference sequence). The junction had 7 bases not matched to a gene; V was cut back by 6 bases and J by 4 bases. The CDR3: CASRPGQGRYEQYF. In nucleotides, the CDR3 is TGTGCCAGTAGGCCGGGACAGGGTAGGTACGAGCAGTACTTC.

The table lists this clone with a count of one. The gene calls are TRBV5-1 and TRBJ2-3; unclear D gene. Germline lookup yields CDR1 SGHRS and CDR2 YFSETQ. The CDR3 has 15 amino acids. Trimming left V 4 bases short and J 2 bases short, with 14 bases between. The CDR3: CASSKTPPPTDTQYF. CDR3 in DNA: TGCGCCAGCAGCAAGACTCCGCCACCCACAGATACGCAGTATTTT.

V is TRBV30 and J is TRBJ1-4; weak D call: TRBD1 (6 bases). The CDR3 totals 15 residues. Deletions cut 2 bases from V and 5 bases from J, with 15 bases between. CDR1 and CDR2 from the germline V gene are GTSNPN and SVGIG (reference sequence). The CDR3 DNA reads as TGTGCCTGGAGTCAAAGTGGCAGGGGAAATGAAAAACTGTTTTTT. It is translated as CAWSQSGRGNEKLFF.

The sample holds a few counts of this clone. V usage is TRBV5-1 and J usage is TRBJ1-1; D is ambiguous. CDR3 length: 14 amino acids. Germline CDR1 reads SGHRS; CDR2 reads YFSETQ. Trimming cost V 5 bases and J 1 base, with 12 bases left between them. Written as DNA, the CDR3 is TGCGCCAGCAGGTGGAGTATGAGGAACACTGAAGCTTTCTTT. Amino acid sequence: CASRWSMRNTEAFF.

The chain carries TRBV6-4 and TRBJ2-3; 7 nucleotides agree with TRBD2. Unmatched junction bases numbered 8, after V lost 2 bases and J lost 12 bases. Germline assignment: CDR1 MRHNA and CDR2 SNTAGT. The CDR3 is made up of 13 amino acids. CDR3 sequence reads: CASSDGRDYSQYF. In nucleotides, the CDR3 is TGTGCCAGCAGTGACGGTAGGGACTACTCACAGTATTTT.